The rows below give T cell receptor beta chains drawn from one sample of a study of OX40 agonist ivuxolimab in advanced cancers. Data came from immunoSEQ multiplex PCR; TCRdb stores just in-frame clones and leaves some out. The table records under 100,000 clones, around 90% of them present only once. This specimen consisted of CD4+ or CD8+ T cells sorted from blood, obtained in a trial of the OX40 agonist ivuxolimab. The receptors originated from an adult with an advanced solid tumor such as melanoma, head and neck, liver or kidney cancer. Each CDR3 is given with its conserved first and last residue. The order of the fields is V gene, J gene, D gene, clone size, CDR3 protein, CDR3 DNA. The D gene is left open where the match is weak. Size values are once, few and many counts, or a class for expanded clones, and some rows have none.

V: TRBV27
J: TRBJ2-6
D: -
size: -
CDR3: CASSFSYGATAPSGANVLTF
DNA: TGTGCCAGCAGTTTTAGCTACGGGGCCACCGCCCCATCTGGGGCCAACGTCCTGACTTTC

V: TRBV6-6
J: TRBJ2-1
D: -
size: few
CDR3: CASSYPPSGKEQFF
DNA: TGTGCCAGCAGTTACCCCCCTTCGGGGAAAGAGCAGTTCTTC

V: TRBV19
J: TRBJ2-1
D: TRBD2
size: -
CDR3: CASSTPLAGGPGEQFF
DNA: TGTGCCAGTAGTACCCCTCTAGCGGGAGGGCCTGGTGAGCAGTTCTTC

V: TRBV4-1
J: TRBJ2-1
D: TRBD2
size: -
CDR3: CASSQETSGNEQFF
DNA: TGCGCCAGCAGCCAAGAGACTAGCGGCAATGAGCAGTTCTTC

V: TRBV7-2
J: TRBJ1-1
D: -
size: once
CDR3: CASSFGGWYKNTEAFF
DNA: TGTGCCAGCAGCTTCGGCGGATGGTACAAGAACACTGAAGCTTTCTTT

V: TRBV19
J: TRBJ1-5
D: TRBD1
size: -
CDR3: CASWDRGFEPQHF
DNA: TGTGCCAGTTGGGACAGGGGTTTTGAGCCCCAGCATTTT

V: TRBV7-2
J: TRBJ2-7
D: -
size: -
CDR3: CASSLAGGLANEQYF
DNA: TGTGCCAGCAGCTTAGCGGGGGGCCTGGCCAACGAGCAGTACTTC

V: TRBV7-3
J: TRBJ2-2
D: -
size: -
CDR3: CASSTQGGPGELFF
DNA: TGTGCCAGCAGTACTCAGGGAGGCCCCGGGGAGCTGTTTTTT

V: TRBV9
J: TRBJ1-3
D: -
size: -
CDR3: CASSVGTGDEGNTIYF
DNA: TGTGCCAGCAGCGTAGGTACGGGGGACGAAGGAAACACCATATATTTT

V: TRBV27
J: TRBJ1-1
D: -
size: -
CDR3: CASRTTGRTEAFF
DNA: TGTGCCAGCAGGACTACAGGTCGAACTGAAGCTTTCTTT

V: TRBV7-3
J: TRBJ2-2
D: -
size: once
CDR3: CASSLFKGTAPNTGELFF
DNA: TGTGCCAGCAGCCTCTTCAAAGGGACGGCCCCGAACACCGGGGAGCTGTTTTTT

V: TRBV19
J: TRBJ1-1
D: TRBD1
size: -
CDR3: CASIRGRARTSIENTEAFF
DNA: TGTGCCAGTATTAGGGGGCGGGCACGGACGTCAATCGAAAACACTGAAGCTTTCTTT

V: TRBV19
J: TRBJ1-2
D: -
size: once
CDR3: CASSIDPRAPGIVGYTF
DNA: TGTGCCAGTAGTATAGATCCCAGGGCCCCGGGCATCGTTGGCTACACCTTC

V: TRBV7-9
J: TRBJ1-6
D: -
size: -
CDR3: CASSLFFGGNSPLHF
DNA: TGTGCCAGCAGCTTATTTTTCGGGGGTAATTCACCCCTCCACTTT

V: TRBV30
J: TRBJ1-1
D: -
size: -
CDR3: CAWSLKGKITGFDTEAFF
DNA: TGTGCCTGGAGCCTAAAGGGCAAAATCACAGGGTTTGACACTGAAGCTTTCTTT

V: TRBV27
J: TRBJ2-1
D: TRBD1
size: -
CDR3: CASSSQGARDNEQFF
DNA: TGTGCCAGCAGTTCACAGGGGGCGAGGGACAATGAGCAGTTCTTC

V: TRBV7-6
J: TRBJ2-2
D: -
size: -
CDR3: CASSLEGGRGGELFF
DNA: TGTGCCAGCAGCCTAGAAGGGGGGCGAGGCGGGGAGCTGTTTTTT

V: TRBV5-1
J: TRBJ2-7
D: TRBD2
size: once
CDR3: CASSLTSGQTYEQYF
DNA: TGCGCCAGCAGCTTAACTAGCGGCCAAACCTACGAGCAGTACTTC

V: TRBV7-2
J: TRBJ1-2
D: -
size: -
CDR3: CASSLALPRVGGYTF
DNA: TGTGCCAGCAGCTTAGCGCTCCCCAGGGTAGGAGGCTACACCTTC

V: TRBV7-9
J: TRBJ2-2
D: -
size: -
CDR3: CASSLGGANTGELFF
DNA: TGTGCCAGCAGCCTAGGGGGAGCGAACACCGGGGAGCTGTTTTTT

V: TRBV7-2
J: TRBJ2-2
D: -
size: -
CDR3: CASSFLKAGELFF
DNA: TGTGCCAGCAGCTTCCTCAAGGCCGGGGAGCTGTTTTTT

V: TRBV5-4
J: TRBJ2-5
D: TRBD2
size: -
CDR3: CASSLGRQRGRQETQYF
DNA: TGTGCCAGCAGCTTAGGTCGTCAGCGGGGAAGACAAGAGACCCAGTACTTC

V: TRBV10-1
J: TRBJ2-2
D: -
size: -
CDR3: CASRAGGSTGELFF
DNA: TGCGCCAGCAGGGCCGGGGGAAGCACCGGGGAGCTGTTTTTT

V: TRBV6-1
J: TRBJ1-1
D: TRBD1
size: -
CDR3: CASSEATLGTGEAFF
DNA: TGTGCCAGCAGTGAAGCGACCCTAGGGACAGGTGAAGCTTTCTTT

V: TRBV7-9
J: TRBJ2-3
D: -
size: -
CDR3: CASRNLAHGADTQYF
DNA: TGTGCCAGCAGGAACCTAGCCCACGGGGCAGATACGCAGTATTTT

V: TRBV5-6
J: TRBJ1-6
D: -
size: -
CDR3: CASSLGAALHF
DNA: TGTGCCAGCAGCTTGGGCGCGGCCCTCCACTTT

V: TRBV19
J: TRBJ2-1
D: TRBD2
size: -
CDR3: CASSLTGAGGPFNEQFF
DNA: TGTGCCAGTAGTCTCACGGGAGCGGGAGGGCCATTCAATGAGCAGTTCTTC

V: TRBV15
J: TRBJ1-1
D: -
size: -
CDR3: CATLRGGVDTEAFF
DNA: TGTGCCACCCTCCGGGGGGGTGTCGACACTGAAGCTTTCTTT

V: TRBV15
J: TRBJ1-5
D: -
size: -
CDR3: CATSLGSNQPQHF
DNA: TGTGCCACCAGCCTCGGGTCCAATCAGCCCCAGCATTTT

V: TRBV6-6
J: TRBJ2-5
D: -
size: -
CDR3: CASSQLKTSQETQYF
DNA: TGTGCCAGCAGTCAACTAAAGACAAGCCAAGAGACCCAGTACTTC

V: TRBV9
J: TRBJ2-7
D: TRBD2
size: -
CDR3: CASSPTSGSPYEQYF
DNA: TGTGCCAGCAGCCCGACTAGCGGGTCACCCTACGAGCAGTACTTC

V: TRBV19
J: TRBJ1-2
D: -
size: -
CDR3: CASSNREFYGYTF
DNA: TGTGCCAGTAGTAACAGGGAATTCTATGGCTACACCTTC

V: TRBV30
J: TRBJ1-3
D: -
size: -
CDR3: CAWSGNTIYF
DNA: TGTGCCTGGAGTGGAAACACCATATATTTT

V: TRBV29-1
J: TRBJ1-1
D: -
size: -
CDR3: CSVEGGPNTEAFF
DNA: TGCAGCGTTGAAGGGGGTCCGAACACTGAAGCTTTCTTT

V: TRBV10-2
J: TRBJ2-7
D: -
size: -
CDR3: CASSESLRREQYF
DNA: TGCGCCAGCAGTGAGAGTTTGAGGCGCGAGCAGTACTTC

V: TRBV2
J: TRBJ2-2
D: -
size: -
CDR3: CASTAVNTGELFF
DNA: TGTGCCAGCACGGCGGTGAACACCGGGGAGCTGTTTTTT

V: TRBV29-1
J: TRBJ2-7
D: TRBD1
size: -
CDR3: CSVGLGTGTYEQYF
DNA: TGCAGCGTTGGTCTAGGGACAGGAACCTACGAGCAGTACTTC

V: TRBV5-1
J: TRBJ1-1
D: TRBD1
size: -
CDR3: CASSSRGTGIREAFF
DNA: TGCGCCAGCAGCTCAAGGGGGACAGGGATCCGTGAAGCTTTCTTT

V: TRBV7-3
J: TRBJ2-1
D: -
size: -
CDR3: CASAYSPSYNEQFF
DNA: TGTGCCAGCGCCTACTCTCCTAGCTACAATGAGCAGTTCTTC

V: TRBV5-1
J: TRBJ2-3
D: -
size: -
CDR3: CASRTQGKGVDTQYF
DNA: TGCGCCAGCAGAACACAGGGTAAAGGGGTAGATACGCAGTATTTT

V: TRBV27
J: TRBJ2-2
D: -
size: -
CDR3: CASSRSGELFF
DNA: TGTGCCAGCAGCCGGTCCGGGGAGCTGTTTTTT

V: TRBV28
J: TRBJ2-1
D: -
size: -
CDR3: CASTGPYNEQFF
DNA: TGTGCCAGCACAGGGCCCTACAATGAGCAGTTCTTC

V: TRBV30
J: TRBJ1-5
D: -
size: -
CDR3: CAWSVPGHNNQPQHF
DNA: TGTGCCTGGAGCGTACCCGGACATAACAATCAGCCCCAGCATTTT

V: TRBV4-1
J: TRBJ2-5
D: -
size: -
CDR3: CASSQDQGLVETQYF
DNA: TGCGCCAGCAGCCAAGATCAGGGGTTAGTGGAGACCCAGTACTTC

V: TRBV5-1
J: TRBJ1-4
D: TRBD1
size: -
CDR3: CASSPDRVGEKLFF
DNA: TGCGCCAGCAGCCCGGACAGGGTTGGCGAAAAACTGTTTTTT

V: TRBV6-1
J: TRBJ2-3
D: -
size: -
CDR3: CASRRLGTDTQYF
DNA: TGTGCCAGCAGACGTCTAGGAACAGATACGCAGTATTTT

V: TRBV30
J: TRBJ1-1
D: -
size: few
CDR3: CAWTPRGDTEAFF
DNA: TGTGCCTGGACTCCAAGAGGGGACACTGAAGCTTTCTTT

V: TRBV14
J: TRBJ2-2
D: -
size: -
CDR3: CASSPSSMANTGELFF
DNA: TGTGCCAGCAGCCCGAGCAGTATGGCGAACACCGGGGAGCTGTTTTTT

V: TRBV28
J: TRBJ2-2
D: TRBD2
size: -
CDR3: CASSLYPWTRGGELFF
DNA: TGTGCCAGCAGTTTATACCCCTGGACTAGGGGCGGGGAGCTGTTTTTT

V: TRBV29-1
J: TRBJ2-7
D: -
size: -
CDR3: CSVAGLRTDEQYF
DNA: TGCAGCGTTGCCGGTCTGAGGACGGACGAGCAGTACTTC

V: TRBV6-5
J: TRBJ2-1
D: TRBD1
size: -
CDR3: CASSDRVYGNEQFF
DNA: TGTGCCAGCAGTGACAGGGTTTATGGGAATGAGCAGTTCTTC

V: TRBV7-3
J: TRBJ2-1
D: -
size: -
CDR3: CALQVGSSYNEQFF
DNA: TGTGCCCTTCAGGTCGGAAGCTCCTACAATGAGCAGTTCTTC

V: TRBV5-4
J: TRBJ2-1
D: TRBD2
size: -
CDR3: CASSSLGASGTYEQFF
DNA: TGTGCCAGCAGCTCGCTTGGGGCTAGCGGGACGTATGAGCAGTTCTTC

V: TRBV7-6
J: TRBJ2-7
D: -
size: -
CDR3: CASSLQVNYEQYF
DNA: TGTGCCAGCAGCCTACAGGTTAACTACGAGCAGTACTTC

V: TRBV5-8
J: TRBJ2-5
D: -
size: -
CDR3: CASSLLGTHQETQYF
DNA: TGTGCCAGCAGCTTGTTGGGGACACATCAAGAGACCCAGTACTTC

V: TRBV5-1
J: TRBJ2-3
D: -
size: -
CDR3: CASSLAWGGTDTQYF
DNA: TGCGCCAGCAGCTTGGCGTGGGGCGGTACAGATACGCAGTATTTT

V: TRBV28
J: TRBJ1-5
D: -
size: few
CDR3: CASRSVQPQHF
DNA: TGTGCCAGCAGAAGTGTTCAGCCCCAGCATTTT

V: TRBV6-5
J: TRBJ2-5
D: -
size: -
CDR3: CASSPDQEETQYF
DNA: TGTGCCAGCAGTCCGGACCAAGAAGAGACCCAGTACTTC

V: TRBV4-1
J: TRBJ1-1
D: TRBD1
size: -
CDR3: CASSRDRVVFF
DNA: TGCGCCAGCAGCCGGGACAGGGTAGTTTTCTTT

V: TRBV5-1
J: TRBJ1-6
D: -
size: -
CDR3: CASSLGASSYNSPLHF
DNA: TGCGCCAGCAGCTTGGGGGCGAGCTCCTATAATTCACCCCTCCACTTT